This T cell receptor beta chain was found in a study of T cells of healthy individuals. This clonotype appeared many times. The CDR3 contains 17 residues. Trimming removed 2 bases at V and 0 bases at J, with 16 bases between. CDR1 MNHEY and CDR2 SVGAGI come from the germline V gene. TCRdb reprocessed the 5' RACE reads with MiXCR, giving one entry per CDR3 protein. The repertoire holds about 96,000 distinct CDR3 sequences, with 15% to 20% as singletons. The receptor was isolated from a human donor in good health. The chain joins TRBV6-5 to TRBJ1-1; D is unclear. The CDR3 loop is CASSYRNVIGMNTEAFF. The CDR3 DNA sequence: TGTGCCAGCAGTTACCGGAACGTTATCGGGATGAACACTGAAGCTTTCTTT.